One sample yielded the 6 T cell receptor beta chains listed below, sequenced in a study of T cell clonotyping in hematopoietic cell transplantation (dated by TCRdb to the early 2020s). Library construction relied on the immunoSEQ multiplex PCR assay. TCRdb limited this immuneACCESS table to in-frame rearrangements with V and J called. A share of clones is missing; checked studies link under half to unresolved V genes, and the rest is unexplained. The sample table holds about 41,000 clones, of which 95% were seen once. The ten largest clones add up to approximately 0.9% of the sample. Sequences were obtained from peripheral blood mononuclear cells. The receptors originated from a man younger than 40 in good health. Some clones in this sample may be carry-over from other donors' samples.

The V and J genes are TRBV5-1 and TRBJ2-7, with 9 nucleotides matching TRBD1. CDR1 is SGHRS and CDR2 is YFSETQ in the germline V gene. V lost 4 bases, J lost 0 bases, and 11 bases stayed unmatched. CDR3 size: 17 residues. CDR3 sequence reads: CASSPPGQGPSSYEQYF. Here the CDR3 DNA reads TGCGCCAGCAGCCCACCGGGACAGGGACCCAGCTCCTACGAGCAGTACTTC.

DNA for the CDR3: TGTGCCAGCAGTTTTAGGACTAGCCCGACGAATCGCAATGAGCAGTTCTTC. Its protein is CASSFRTSPTNRNEQFF. The V and J genes are TRBV27 and TRBJ2-1; 8 bases agree with TRBD2. The germline gives CDR1 MNHEY, CDR2 SMNVEV (reference sequence). With V trimmed by 3 bases and J by 6 bases, 13 bases remained unmatched. CDR3 length equals 17 residues.

This clone was seen just once. The V call is TRBV4-2, the J call TRBJ1-1; D gene uncertain. The CDR3 length is 15 residues. CDR1 is LGHNA and CDR2 is YNFKEQ in the germline V gene. The V gene lost 0 bases and the J gene lost 4 bases, with 12 bases spanning the gap. CDR3 sequence (DNA): TGTGCCAGCAGCCAAGATATAGGTCGAGGCACTGAAGCTTTCTTT. This translates into CASSQDIGRGTEAFF.

The chain couples TRBV11-3 to TRBJ2-7, with 9 bases fitting TRBD2. Germline assignment: CDR1 SGHNT and CDR2 YENEEA. The J segment lost 3 bases and the V segment lost 1 base, leaving 4 bases of the junction unmatched. This CDR3 is built from 15 residues. CDR3 DNA sequence: TGTGCCAGCAGCTTAGGAGCTAGCGGGATCTACGAGCAGTACTTC. Amino acid sequence: CASSLGASGIYEQYF.

J is TRBJ2-7 and V is TRBV28, with D perhaps TRBD1 or TRBD2 (6 bases each). Trimming took 6 bases from V and 3 from J, leaving 18 bases between them. Germline assignment: CDR1 MDHEN and CDR2 SYDVKM. This CDR3 is built from 15 residues. The DNA of the CDR3 is TGTGCCAGCAGGCAAGCGGAGGGGGGCATCTACGAGCAGTACTTC. Its protein product is CASRQAEGGIYEQYF.

The chain has TRBV7-2 and TRBJ2-7, with TRBD1 matching over 7 bases. The CDR3 has 16 residues. Losses at the gene ends were 5 bases for V and 0 bases for J; bases not matched to a gene: 10. Germline V gene lookup returns CDR1 SGHTA and CDR2 FQGNSA. The CDR3 loop reads CASSPRPEGASYEQYF. Written as DNA, the CDR3 is TGTGCCAGCAGCCCCCGTCCCGAGGGGGCCTCCTACGAGCAGTACTTC.